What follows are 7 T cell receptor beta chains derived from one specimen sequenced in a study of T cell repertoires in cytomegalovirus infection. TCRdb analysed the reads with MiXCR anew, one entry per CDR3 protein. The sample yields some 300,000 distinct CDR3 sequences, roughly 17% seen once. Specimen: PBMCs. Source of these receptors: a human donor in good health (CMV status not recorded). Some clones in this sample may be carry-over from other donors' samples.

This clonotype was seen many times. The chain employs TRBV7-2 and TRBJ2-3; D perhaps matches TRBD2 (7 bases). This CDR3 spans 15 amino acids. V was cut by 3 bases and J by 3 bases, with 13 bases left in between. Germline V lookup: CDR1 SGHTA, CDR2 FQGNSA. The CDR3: CASSFGGLATDTQYF. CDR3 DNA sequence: TGTGCCAGCAGCTTCGGGGGGCTAGCAACAGATACGCAGTATTTT.

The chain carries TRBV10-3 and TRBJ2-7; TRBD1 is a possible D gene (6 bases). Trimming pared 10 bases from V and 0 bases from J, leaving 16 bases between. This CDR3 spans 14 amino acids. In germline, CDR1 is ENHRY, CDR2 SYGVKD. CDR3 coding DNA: TGTGCCACCAGAGACAGGCCGAGCTCCTACGAGCAGTACTTC. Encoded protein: CATRDRPSSYEQYF.

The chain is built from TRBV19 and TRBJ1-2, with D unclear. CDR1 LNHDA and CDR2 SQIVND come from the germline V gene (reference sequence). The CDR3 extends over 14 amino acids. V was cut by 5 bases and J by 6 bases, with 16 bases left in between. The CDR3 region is CASSPGRGFDGYTF. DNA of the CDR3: TGTGCCAGTAGTCCCGGGAGAGGGTTCGATGGCTACACCTTC.

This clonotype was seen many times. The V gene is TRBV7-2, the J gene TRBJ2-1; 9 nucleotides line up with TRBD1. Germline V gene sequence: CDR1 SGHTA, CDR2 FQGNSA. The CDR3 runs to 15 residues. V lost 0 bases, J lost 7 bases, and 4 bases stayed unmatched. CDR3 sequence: CASSLAGTGLNEQFF. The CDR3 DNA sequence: TGTGCCAGCAGCTTAGCTGGGACAGGGCTTAATGAGCAGTTCTTC.

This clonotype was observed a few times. The CDR3 sequence is CASRGDRGLTGELFF. CDR3 sequence (DNA): TGTGCCAGTAGGGGGGACAGGGGGCTCACCGGGGAGCTGTTTTTT. The V gene is TRBV19, the J gene TRBJ2-2; 12 bases agree with TRBD1. This CDR3 contains 15 residues. In germline, CDR1 is LNHDA, CDR2 SQIVND (reference sequence). J was trimmed by 4 bases and V by 6 bases; bases with no gene match: 3.

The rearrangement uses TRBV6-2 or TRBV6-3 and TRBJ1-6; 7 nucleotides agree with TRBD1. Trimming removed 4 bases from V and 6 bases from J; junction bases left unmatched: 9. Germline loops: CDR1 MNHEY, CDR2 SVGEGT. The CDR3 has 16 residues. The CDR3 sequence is CASSSPEGGRNSPLHF. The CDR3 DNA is TGTGCCAGCAGTTCCCCCGAAGGGGGCCGTAATTCACCCCTCCACTTT.

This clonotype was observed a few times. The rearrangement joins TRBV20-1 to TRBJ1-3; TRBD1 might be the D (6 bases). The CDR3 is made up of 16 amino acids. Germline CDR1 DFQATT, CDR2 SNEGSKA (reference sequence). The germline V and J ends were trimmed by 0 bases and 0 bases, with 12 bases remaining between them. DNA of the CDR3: TGCAGTGCTAGAGACCCCGGACAGTTCTCTGGAAACACCATATATTTT. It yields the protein CSARDPGQFSGNTIYF.